The T cell receptor (beta chain) under discussion was sequenced for a study of identifying expanded T cells in peripheral blood. Whole-study findings and limits: Approximately two-week clone count variance significantly increased as total template count grew.

Worth noting for this clone: The antigen remains unidentified.

V was pared by 2 bases and J by 2 bases, with 10 bases of the junction left unmatched. The CDR3 is 17 residues long. From germline, CDR1 is SEHNR and CDR2 FQNEAQ (reference sequence). Clones were sequenced by immunoSEQ multiplex PCR, and TCRdb holds only the in-frame ones, with some missing. The sample lists approximately 110,000 clones, roughly nine tenths occurring once. The sequenced sample was blood. The rearrangement joins TRBV7-9 to TRBJ2-7; TRBD1 agrees at 9 bases. The sequence was collected from a person aged 18 to 69 in good health. In nucleotides, the CDR3 is TGTGCCAGCAGCTTATTCTTAGGGGGACAGGGAGCCTACGAGCAGTACTTC. This translates into CASSLFLGGQGAYEQYF.